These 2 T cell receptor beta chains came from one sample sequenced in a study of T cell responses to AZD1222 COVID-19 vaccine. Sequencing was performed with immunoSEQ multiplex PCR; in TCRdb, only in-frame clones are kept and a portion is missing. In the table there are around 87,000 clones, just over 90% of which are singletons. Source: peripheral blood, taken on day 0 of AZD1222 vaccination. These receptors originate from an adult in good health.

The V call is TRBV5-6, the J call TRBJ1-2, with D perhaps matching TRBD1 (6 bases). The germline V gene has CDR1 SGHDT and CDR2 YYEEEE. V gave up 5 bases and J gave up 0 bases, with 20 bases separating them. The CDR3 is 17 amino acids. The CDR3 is CASSIWGRGQTNYGYTF. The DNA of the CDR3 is TGTGCCAGCAGTATTTGGGGGAGGGGACAAACTAACTATGGCTACACCTTC. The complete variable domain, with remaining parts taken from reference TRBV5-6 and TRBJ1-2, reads DAGVTQSPTHLIKTRGQQVTLRCSPKSGHDTVSWYQQALGQGPQFIFQYYEEEERQRGNFPDRFSGHQFPNYSSELNVNALLLGDSALYLCASSIWGRGQTNYGYTFGSGTRLTVV.

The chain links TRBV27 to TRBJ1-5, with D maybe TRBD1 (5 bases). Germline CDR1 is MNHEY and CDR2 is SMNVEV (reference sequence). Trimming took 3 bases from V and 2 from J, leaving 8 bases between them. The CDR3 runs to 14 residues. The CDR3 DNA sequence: TGTGCCAGCAGTTTCTCGGGGGGCAATCAGCCCCAGCATTTT. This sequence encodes CASSFSGGNQPQHF.